This paragraph reports one TCR beta chain. Only a few counts were recorded for this clone. Its antigen remains unidentified. There are no base qualities to consult, and no much larger clone falls within one base. The High Capacity cDNA Reverse Transcription Kit was used to reverse transcribe all of the isolated RNA, meaning that expressed TCRB transcripts were what got sequenced. Deep immunoSEQ sequencing was applied to naive, central memory and regulatory T cell samples, giving an average of about 3.8 million total reads per sample. After sorted cells were lysed in RLT buffer, RNA was extracted with DNase-treated RNeasy Micro or Mini kits, with the choice depending on cell number. Each cell subset was processed separately to prevent cross-contamination, with patient and healthy donor samples processed together. Using the immunoSEQ multiplex PCR, TCRB sequences were amplified from cDNA into 87-bp fragments spanning the CDR3 region. Sequencing of the amplicons was performed on the Illumina HiSeq platform. The original methods were these. Synthetic template baselines were used to correct PCR bias computationally, reads within Hamming distance 2 were collapsed together, and singletons that could not be merged were discarded. Reads were aligned against IMGT so that V, D and J genes, CDR3 length and insertions or deletions at six rearrangement sites could be assigned. Within each subset, clonotype counts were normalized to sorted cell number, and only after that were true diversity and Gini coefficients computed with the tcR R package. Repertoire sharing was quantified using the overlap coefficient calculated on TCRB nucleotide sequences. As a proxy for the pre-selection repertoire, out-of-frame TCRB sequences from naive cells were analyzed. This is the immuneACCESS table as TCRdb keeps it, with only in-frame sequences that have V and J called. A part of the clones is gone; compared with another copy, unresolved V genes explain less than half, and the rest is unexplained. The DNA was the basis for D and trimming; V, J and clone size are from that table. The table for this sample lists 620,000 or so clones; around 15% of them were counted only once. The ten largest clones take up about 0.093% of the sample.

CDR3 length: 15 amino acids, cysteine to phenylalanine. Only the CDR3 part of the read is kept: 45 bases, read in frame from the first base. The V and J ends are trimmed by 6 bases and 2 bases, leaving 17 bases between them. CDR1 and CDR2 were assigned from the germline V gene (reference sequence) as MNHEY and SMNVEV. The data were obtained in a study of beta chain features in type 1 diabetes (dated by TCRdb to between 2017 and 2018). About the full investigation: No differences in mean age, gender distribution, total cell number or subset yield were found between patients and healthy donors. In the study, recently diagnosed type 1 diabetes patients and matched healthy donors were compared on the TCRB repertoires of their sorted circulating CD4+ T cell subsets. Regulatory and stem cell-like memory subsets were obtained from only 8 patients and about eight healthy donors, while naive and central memory subsets were obtained from all 30 or so donors. A total of around 110,000,000 sorted cells were examined across all samples, and a strong correlation was observed between cell number per subset and RNA yield.

The research as a whole found: PCR might favor shorter templates, but patient and control samples were amplified and corrected together, so any skew would affect both groups equally. Naive, central memory and regulatory TCRB repertoires appeared more similar among patients than among healthy donors. Patients with type 1 diabetes made fewer insertions and deleted more nucleotides at VDJ recombination sites, implying thymic rearrangement abnormalities. HLA sub-analyses involved small numbers of individuals, so any influence of HLA type on TCRB rearrangement remained unresolved. Because cDNA was sequenced instead of genomic DNA, activated cells with high expression could be over-represented, although the groups did not differ in activation or CD3 levels. A moderate but significant shortening of TCRB CDR3 length was observed in type 1 diabetes patients in all four CD4+ subsets.

From each donor, a single peripheral blood sample of approximately 0.11 L on average was drawn into heparinised tubes. A BD FACSAria II and a panel including CD45RO, CCR7, CD25, CD127, CD95 and CD27 were used to sort naive, central memory, regulatory and stem cell-like memory CD4+ T cells. Every sorted population had a purity above 98%. Right away, PBMCs were isolated by Lymphoprep density gradient centrifugation and were stained directly, with no culture step. So that batch effects would be minimized, each experiment stained and sorted samples in pairs, pairing one healthy donor with one patient. This chain is built from TRBV27 and TRBJ2-7; no D gene is confidently identified. Input material: naive CD4+ T cells from blood. This specimen's cell subset or site label, per the study, means: true naive CD4+ T cells. The receptor was derived from a man aged 18 to 30 in good health. The CDR3 protein sequence reads: CASSPRGAGPYEQYF. The sequenced DNA is TGTGCCAGCAGCCCCCGCGGAGCAGGTCCCTACGAGCAGTACTTC.